One and the same sample provided the 3 T cell receptor beta chains below, sequenced in a study of T cell responses to AZD1222 COVID-19 vaccine. Sequencing used immunoSEQ multiplex PCR; TCRdb keeps in-frame clones, though not all of them. There are approximately 180,000 clones in the sample; around 87% occur only once, and less than 3% lies in the top ten. This specimen was peripheral blood, taken on day 0 of AZD1222 vaccination. These receptors were collected from an adult in good health.

This chain connects TRBV5-4 to TRBJ2-1; 10 bases fit TRBD1. V gave up 0 bases and J gave up 3 bases; unmatched junction bases: 3. The CDR3 sequence is 16 residues long. The germline V gene encodes CDR1 SGHNT and CDR2 YYREEE (reference sequence). The CDR3 bases are TGTGCCAGCAGCTTGGGGACAGGGGGGGTCTACAATGAGCAGTTCTTC. It codes for CASSLGTGGVYNEQFF.

The genes are TRBV4-2 and TRBJ1-4; possibly TRBD1 for D (5 bases). The ends were cut back, 0 bases at V and 7 bases at J, with 9 bases in the middle. CDR1 LGHNA and CDR2 YNFKEQ come from the germline V gene. This CDR3 is built from 14 residues. CDR3 protein: CASSQDQGGEKLFF. The DNA for the CDR3 is TGTGCCAGCAGCCAAGATCAGGGAGGTGAAAAACTGTTTTTT.

This clone was seen a single time. The genes are TRBV5-1 and TRBJ2-7; TRBD2 agrees at 12 bases. This CDR3 has 15 amino acids. CDR1 SGHRS and CDR2 YFSETQ come from the germline V gene. Trimming took 3 bases from V and 3 from J; bases not matched to a gene: 4. CDR3 coding DNA: TGCGCCAGCAGCTCGCTAGCGGGAGGGGGCTACGAGCAGTACTTC. Protein product: CASSSLAGGGYEQYF.